Given below is one T cell receptor (beta chain) in context. The antigen is not known. Method: immunoSEQ multiplex PCR; TCRdb's copy keeps in-frame clones and lacks some. The sample gives about 30,000 clones, about 79% of which show up once; 2.2% is in the top ten. The germline V and J ends were trimmed by 4 bases and 3 bases, with 12 bases remaining between them. The CDR3 is 15 amino acids. CDR1 and CDR2 (germline): MRHNA, SNTAGT. CD4+ or CD8+ T cells were sorted as naive CD45RA+ or memory CD45RO+. This entry comes from a study of regulatory dendritic cells for organ transplantation. Whole-study results and caveats: Memory CD8+ T cells were the most oligoclonal; naive cells were highly diverse. Among resting subsets, memory CD8+ cells contained the most alloreactive clonotypes. Memory CD8+ clonal expansion seemed more limited with regulatory than mature dendritic cells.

This clonotype was obtained from a human donor in good health. The material sequenced was memory CD4+ T cells from blood. Specified subset: CD45RO+ memory T cells. The V gene is TRBV6-4, the J gene TRBJ2-2; D is possibly TRBD1 or TRBD2 (5 bases each). In DNA form, the CDR3 reads TGTGCCAGCAGTGTAAAAGGGGACGACACCGGGGAGCTGTTTTTT. Its protein product is CASSVKGDDTGELFF.